This paragraph covers one T cell receptor (beta chain) sequence. The PCR made use of 60 Vbeta and 13 Jbeta primers. Sequencing used immunoSEQ multiplex PCR; TCRdb keeps in-frame clones, though not all of them. The sample holds about 150,000 clones, around 84% seen once. This sample was taken from a study of cytomegalovirus exposure and HLA in healthy donors. The CDR3 is 15 amino acids. Per germline, CDR1 MNHEY and CDR2 SMNVEV (reference sequence). Trimming cost V 5 bases and J 5 bases; bases outside gene matches: 9. The chain has TRBV27 and TRBJ2-5; the match to TRBD2 covers 9 bases. Sequenced sample: PBMCs. The receptor was derived from a woman aged 40 to 50 in good health and CMV-seropositive. CDR3 in amino acids: CASSPPGLARETQYF. CDR3 in DNA: TGTGCCAGCAGTCCCCCGGGACTAGCCAGGGAGACCCAGTACTTC.